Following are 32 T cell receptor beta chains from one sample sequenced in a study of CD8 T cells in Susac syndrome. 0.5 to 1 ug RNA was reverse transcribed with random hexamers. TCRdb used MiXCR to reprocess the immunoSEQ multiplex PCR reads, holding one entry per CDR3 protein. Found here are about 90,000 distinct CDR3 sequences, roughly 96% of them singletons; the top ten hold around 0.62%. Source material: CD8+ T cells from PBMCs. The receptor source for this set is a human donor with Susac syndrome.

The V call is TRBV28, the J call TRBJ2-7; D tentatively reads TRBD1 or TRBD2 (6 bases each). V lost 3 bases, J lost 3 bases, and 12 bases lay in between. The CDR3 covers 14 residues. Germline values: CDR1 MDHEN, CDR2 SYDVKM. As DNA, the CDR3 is TGTGCCAGCAGTTTGGTCGAGGGGGGCTACGAGCAGTACTTC. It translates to CASSLVEGGYEQYF.

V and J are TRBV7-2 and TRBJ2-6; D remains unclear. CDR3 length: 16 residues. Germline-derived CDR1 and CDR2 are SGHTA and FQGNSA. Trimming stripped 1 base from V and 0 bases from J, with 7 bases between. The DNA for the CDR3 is TGTGCCAGCAGCTTAGGGGTCTCCTCTGGGGCCAACGTCCTGACTTTC. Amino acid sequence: CASSLGVSSGANVLTF.

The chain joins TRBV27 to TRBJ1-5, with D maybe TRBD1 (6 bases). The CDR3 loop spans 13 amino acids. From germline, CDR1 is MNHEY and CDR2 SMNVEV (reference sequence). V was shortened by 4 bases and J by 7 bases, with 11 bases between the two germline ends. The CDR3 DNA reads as TGTGCCAGCAGTTACAGGGCTAGGCAGCCCCAGCATTTT. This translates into CASSYRARQPQHF.

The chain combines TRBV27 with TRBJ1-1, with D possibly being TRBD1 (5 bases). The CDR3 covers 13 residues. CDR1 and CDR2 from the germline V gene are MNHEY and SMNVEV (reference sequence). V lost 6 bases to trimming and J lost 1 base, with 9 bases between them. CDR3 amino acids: CASSFTGNTEAFF. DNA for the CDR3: TGTGCCAGCAGCTTTACAGGGAACACTGAAGCTTTCTTT.

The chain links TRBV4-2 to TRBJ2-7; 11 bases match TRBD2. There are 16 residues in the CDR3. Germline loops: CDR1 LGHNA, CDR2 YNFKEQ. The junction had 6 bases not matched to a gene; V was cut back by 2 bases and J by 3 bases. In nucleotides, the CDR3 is TGTGCCAGCAGCCAAATTCCGGGACTAGCGGTCTACGAGCAGTACTTC. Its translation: CASSQIPGLAVYEQYF.

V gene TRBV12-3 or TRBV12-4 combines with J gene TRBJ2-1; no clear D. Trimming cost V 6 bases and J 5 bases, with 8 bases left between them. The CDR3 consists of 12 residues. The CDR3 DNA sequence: TGTGCCAGCAGCCCCCGGGACAATGAGCAGTTCTTC. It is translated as CASSPRDNEQFF.

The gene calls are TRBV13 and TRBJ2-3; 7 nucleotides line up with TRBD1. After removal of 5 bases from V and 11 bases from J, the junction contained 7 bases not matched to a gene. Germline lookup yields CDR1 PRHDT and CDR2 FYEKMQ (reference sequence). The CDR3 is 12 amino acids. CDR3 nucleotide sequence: TGTGCCAGCAGCCCCGACAGGGTCGAGCAGTATTTT. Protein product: CASSPDRVEQYF.

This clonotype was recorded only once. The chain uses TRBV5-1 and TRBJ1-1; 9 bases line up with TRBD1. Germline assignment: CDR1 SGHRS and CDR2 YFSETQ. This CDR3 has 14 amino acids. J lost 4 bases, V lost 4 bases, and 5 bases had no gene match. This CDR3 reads CASSRGQGGTEAFF. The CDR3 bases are TGCGCCAGCAGCCGGGGACAGGGAGGCACTGAAGCTTTCTTT. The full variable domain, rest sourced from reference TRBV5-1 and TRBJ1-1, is KAGVTQTPRYLIKTRGQQVTLSCSPISGHRSVSWYQQTPGQGLQFLFEYFSETQRNKGNFPGRFSGRQFSNSRSEMNVSTLELGDSALYLCASSRGQGGTEAFFGQGTRLTVV.

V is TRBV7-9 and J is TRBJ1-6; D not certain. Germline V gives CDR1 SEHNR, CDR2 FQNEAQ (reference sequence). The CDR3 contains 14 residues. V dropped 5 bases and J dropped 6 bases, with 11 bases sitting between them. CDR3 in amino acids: CASSRDGPNSPLHF. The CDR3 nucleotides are TGTGCCAGCAGCCGCGACGGGCCTAATTCACCCCTCCACTTT.

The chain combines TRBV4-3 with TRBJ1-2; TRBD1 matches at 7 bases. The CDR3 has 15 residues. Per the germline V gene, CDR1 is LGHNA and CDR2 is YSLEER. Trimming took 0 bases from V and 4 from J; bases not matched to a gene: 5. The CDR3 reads CASSQDQDRLYGYTF. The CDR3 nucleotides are TGCGCCAGCAGCCAAGACCAGGACAGGCTCTATGGCTACACCTTC.

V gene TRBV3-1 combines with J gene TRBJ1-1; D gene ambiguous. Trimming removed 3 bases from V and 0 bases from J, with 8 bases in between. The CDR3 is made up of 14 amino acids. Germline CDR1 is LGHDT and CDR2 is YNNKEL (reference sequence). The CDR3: CASSQRSMNTEAFF. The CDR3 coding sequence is TGTGCCAGCAGCCAGAGAAGCATGAACACTGAAGCTTTCTTT.

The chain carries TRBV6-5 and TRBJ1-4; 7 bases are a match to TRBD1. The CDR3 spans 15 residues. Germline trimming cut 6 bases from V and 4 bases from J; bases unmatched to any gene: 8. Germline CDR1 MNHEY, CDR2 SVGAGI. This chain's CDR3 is CASSLGQAVNEKLFF. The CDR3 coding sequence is TGTGCCAGCAGCCTCGGACAGGCAGTTAATGAAAAACTGTTTTTT.

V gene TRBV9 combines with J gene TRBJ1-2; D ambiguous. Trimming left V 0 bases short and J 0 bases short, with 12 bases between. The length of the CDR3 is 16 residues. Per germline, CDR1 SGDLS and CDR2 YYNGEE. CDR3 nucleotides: TGTGCCAGCAGCGTAGGAGGAGAGCTTGCTAACTATGGCTACACCTTC. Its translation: CASSVGGELANYGYTF.

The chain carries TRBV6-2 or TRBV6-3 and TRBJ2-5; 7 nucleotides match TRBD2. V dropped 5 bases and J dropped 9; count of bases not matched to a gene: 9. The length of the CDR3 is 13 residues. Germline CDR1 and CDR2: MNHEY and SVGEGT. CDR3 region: CASSRSQGRAQYF. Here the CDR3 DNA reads TGTGCCAGCAGTCGCTCCCAAGGGAGGGCCCAGTACTTC.

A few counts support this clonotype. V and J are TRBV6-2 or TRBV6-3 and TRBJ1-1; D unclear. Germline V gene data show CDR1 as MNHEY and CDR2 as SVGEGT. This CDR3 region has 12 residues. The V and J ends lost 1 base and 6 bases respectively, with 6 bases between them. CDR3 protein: CASSYLGPEAFF. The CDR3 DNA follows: TGTGCCAGCAGTTACTTGGGTCCTGAAGCTTTCTTT.

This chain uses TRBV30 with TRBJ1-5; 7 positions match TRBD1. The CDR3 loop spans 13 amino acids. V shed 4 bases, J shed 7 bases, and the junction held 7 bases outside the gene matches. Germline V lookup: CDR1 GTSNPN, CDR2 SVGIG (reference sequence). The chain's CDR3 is CAWNIGGEQPQHF. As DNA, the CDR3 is TGTGCCTGGAACATAGGGGGCGAGCAGCCCCAGCATTTT. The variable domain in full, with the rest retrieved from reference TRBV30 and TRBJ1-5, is SQTIHQWPATLVQPVGSPLSLECTVEGTSNPNLYWYRQAAGRGLQLLFYSVGIGQISSEVPQNLSASRPQDRQFILSSKKLLLSDSGFYLCAWNIGGEQPQHFGDGTRLSIL.

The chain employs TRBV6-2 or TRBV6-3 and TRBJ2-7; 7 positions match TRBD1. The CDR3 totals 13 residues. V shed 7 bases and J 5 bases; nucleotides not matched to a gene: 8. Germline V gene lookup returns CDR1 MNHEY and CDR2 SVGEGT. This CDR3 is CASTPRQGHEQYF. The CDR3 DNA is TGTGCCAGCACCCCCCGACAGGGCCACGAGCAGTACTTC.

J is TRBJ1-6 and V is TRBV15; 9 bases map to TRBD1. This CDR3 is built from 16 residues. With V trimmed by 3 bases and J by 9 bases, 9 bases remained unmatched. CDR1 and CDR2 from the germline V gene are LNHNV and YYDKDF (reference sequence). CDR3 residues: CATSSTPGQGSSPLHF. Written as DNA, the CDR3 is TGTGCCACCAGCAGTACCCCGGGACAGGGAAGTTCACCCCTCCACTTT.

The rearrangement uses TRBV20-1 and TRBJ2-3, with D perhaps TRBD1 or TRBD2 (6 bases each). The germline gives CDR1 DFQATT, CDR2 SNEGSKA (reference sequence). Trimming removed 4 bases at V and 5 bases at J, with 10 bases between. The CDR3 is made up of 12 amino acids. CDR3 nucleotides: TGCAGTGCTAAGGGGGAGGTAGATACGCAGTATTTT. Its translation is CSAKGEVDTQYF.

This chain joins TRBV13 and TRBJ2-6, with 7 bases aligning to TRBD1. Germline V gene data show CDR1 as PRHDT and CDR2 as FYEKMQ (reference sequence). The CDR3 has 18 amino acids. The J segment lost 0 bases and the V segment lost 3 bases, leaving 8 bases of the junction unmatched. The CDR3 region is CASSLGDSLYSGANVLTF. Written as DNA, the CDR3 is TGTGCCAGCAGCTTGGGGGACAGCCTGTACTCTGGGGCCAACGTCCTGACTTTC.

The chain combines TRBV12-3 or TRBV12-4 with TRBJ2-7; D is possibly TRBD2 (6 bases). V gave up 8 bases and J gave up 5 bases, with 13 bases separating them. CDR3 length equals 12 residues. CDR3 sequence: CASSWDLHEQYF. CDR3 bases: TGTGCCAGCTCCTGGGACTTGCACGAGCAGTACTTC.

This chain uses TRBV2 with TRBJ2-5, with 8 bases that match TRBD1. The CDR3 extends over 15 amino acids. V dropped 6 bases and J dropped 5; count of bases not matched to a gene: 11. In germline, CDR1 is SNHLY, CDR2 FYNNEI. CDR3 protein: CASRRMTGVGETQYF. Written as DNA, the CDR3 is TGTGCCAGCAGGAGGATGACAGGGGTCGGGGAGACCCAGTACTTC. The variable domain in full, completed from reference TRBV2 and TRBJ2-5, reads EPEVTQTPSHQVTQMGQEVILRCVPISNHLYFYWYRQILGQKVEFLVSFYNNEISEKSEIFDDQFSVERPDGSNFTLKIRSTKLEDSAMYFCASRRMTGVGETQYFGPGTRLLVL.

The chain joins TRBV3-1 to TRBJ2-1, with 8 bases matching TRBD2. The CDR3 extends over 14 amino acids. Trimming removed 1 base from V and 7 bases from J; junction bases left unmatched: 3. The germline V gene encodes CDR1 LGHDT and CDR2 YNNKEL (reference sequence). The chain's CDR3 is CASSQGTSPNEQFF. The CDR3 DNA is TGTGCCAGCAGCCAAGGGACTAGCCCAAATGAGCAGTTCTTC.

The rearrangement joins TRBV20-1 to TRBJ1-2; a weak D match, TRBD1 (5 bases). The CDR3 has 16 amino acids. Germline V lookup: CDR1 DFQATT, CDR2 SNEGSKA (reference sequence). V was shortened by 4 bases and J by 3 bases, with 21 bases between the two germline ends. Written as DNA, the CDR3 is TGCAGTGCTAAACGGGACTCCCAACCTCCCCACTATGGCTACACCTTC. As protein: CSAKRDSQPPHYGYTF.

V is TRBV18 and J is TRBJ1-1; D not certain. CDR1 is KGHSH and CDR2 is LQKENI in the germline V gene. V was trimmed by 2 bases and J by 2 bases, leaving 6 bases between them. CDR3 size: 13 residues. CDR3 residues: CASSPMANTEAFF. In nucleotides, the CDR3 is TGTGCCAGCTCACCAATGGCCAACACTGAAGCTTTCTTT.

The CDR3 DNA sequence: TGTGCCTGGACCCTCGGTGAACGAAACACCATATATTTT. It encodes CAWTLGERNTIYF. The chain is built from TRBV30 and TRBJ1-3; D call uncertain. Germline V CDR1 and CDR2: GTSNPN, SVGIG (reference sequence). The CDR3 runs 13 residues. V was pared by 4 bases and J by 5 bases, with 12 bases between.

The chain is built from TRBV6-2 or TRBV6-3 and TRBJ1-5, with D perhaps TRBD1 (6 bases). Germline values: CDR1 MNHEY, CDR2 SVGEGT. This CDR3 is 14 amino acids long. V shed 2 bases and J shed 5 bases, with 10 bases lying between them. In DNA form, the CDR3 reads TGTGCCAGCAGTTACGCGACAGGCTATCAGCCCCAGCATTTT. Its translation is CASSYATGYQPQHF.

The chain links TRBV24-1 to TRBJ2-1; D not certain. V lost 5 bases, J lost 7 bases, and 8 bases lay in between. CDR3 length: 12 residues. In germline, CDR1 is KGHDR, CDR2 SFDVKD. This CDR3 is CATSVKYNEQFF. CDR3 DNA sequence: TGTGCCACCAGTGTCAAGTATAATGAGCAGTTCTTC.

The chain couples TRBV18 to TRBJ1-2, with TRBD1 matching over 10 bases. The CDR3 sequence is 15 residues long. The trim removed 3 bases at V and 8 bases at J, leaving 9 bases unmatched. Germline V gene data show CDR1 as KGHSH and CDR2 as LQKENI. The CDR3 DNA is TGTGCCAGCTCACCCGCCCTTGGGACAGGGGACGGCTACACCTTC. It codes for CASSPALGTGDGYTF.

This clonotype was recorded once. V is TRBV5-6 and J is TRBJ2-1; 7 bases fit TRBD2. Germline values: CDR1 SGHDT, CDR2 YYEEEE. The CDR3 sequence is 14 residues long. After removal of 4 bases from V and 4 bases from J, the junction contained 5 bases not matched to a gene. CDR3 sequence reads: CASSLGRGYNEQFF. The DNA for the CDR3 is TGTGCCAGCAGCCTCGGGCGGGGGTACAATGAGCAGTTCTTC.

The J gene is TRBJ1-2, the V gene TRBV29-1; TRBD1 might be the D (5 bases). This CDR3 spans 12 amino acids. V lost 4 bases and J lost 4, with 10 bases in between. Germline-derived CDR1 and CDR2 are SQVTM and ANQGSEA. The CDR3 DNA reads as TGCAGCGTTGGCGCAGGGACCTATGGCTACACCTTC. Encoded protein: CSVGAGTYGYTF.

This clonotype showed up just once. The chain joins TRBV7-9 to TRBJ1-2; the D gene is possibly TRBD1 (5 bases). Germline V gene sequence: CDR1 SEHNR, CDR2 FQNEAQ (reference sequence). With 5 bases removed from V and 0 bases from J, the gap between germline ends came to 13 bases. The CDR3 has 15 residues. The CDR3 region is CASSSGTEANYGYTF. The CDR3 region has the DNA TGTGCCAGCAGCAGCGGGACGGAAGCTAACTATGGCTACACCTTC.